This T cell receptor (beta chain) was documented in a study of cytomegalovirus exposure and HLA in healthy donors. From germline, CDR1 is MNHNY and CDR2 SVGAGI (reference sequence). V shed 7 bases and J shed 8 bases, with 14 bases lying between them. There are 12 residues in the CDR3. In this sample, this clone turned up a few times. Its target is not known. Amplification used 60 Vbeta primers and 13 Jbeta primers. Some clones are missing from TCRdb's copy, which holds only in-frame ones; the method was immunoSEQ multiplex PCR. The data contain 59,000 or so clones, approximately 85% of them seen just once; the ten biggest clones take up about 10%. Study-wide results and caveats: Accurate prediction of HLA-A and HLA-B alleles (for most subjects) was reportedly achieved from TCR beta sequences. In a later analysis, TCR beta V- and J-gene trimming showed a link to a missense DCLRE1C variant.

The sample was PBMCs. This sequence joins TRBV6-6 and TRBJ1-1; maybe TRBD1 (5 bases). This clonotype was sampled from a female donor in good health and CMV-seronegative. As DNA, the CDR3 is TGTGCCAGCATCCTGGGCGGGACGGAAGCTTTCTTT. This sequence encodes CASILGGTEAFF.